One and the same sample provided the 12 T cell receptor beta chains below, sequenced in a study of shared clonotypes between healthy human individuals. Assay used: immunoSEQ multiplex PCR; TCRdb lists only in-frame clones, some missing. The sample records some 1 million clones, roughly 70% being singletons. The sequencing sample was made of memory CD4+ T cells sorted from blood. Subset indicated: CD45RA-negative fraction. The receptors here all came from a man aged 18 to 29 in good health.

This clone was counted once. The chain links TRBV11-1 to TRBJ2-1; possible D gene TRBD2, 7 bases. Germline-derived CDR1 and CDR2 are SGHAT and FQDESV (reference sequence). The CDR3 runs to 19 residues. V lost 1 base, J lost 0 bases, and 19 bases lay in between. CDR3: CASSLGGRGGGLSYNEQFF. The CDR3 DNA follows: TGTGCCAGCAGCTTAGGCGGCAGGGGCGGGGGCCTCTCCTACAATGAGCAGTTCTTC.

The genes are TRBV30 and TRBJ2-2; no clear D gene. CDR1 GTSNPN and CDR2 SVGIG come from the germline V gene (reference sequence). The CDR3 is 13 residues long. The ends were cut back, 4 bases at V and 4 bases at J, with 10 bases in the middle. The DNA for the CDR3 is TGTGCCTGGACTCCCGTCTTCACCGGGGAGCTGTTTTTT. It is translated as CAWTPVFTGELFF.

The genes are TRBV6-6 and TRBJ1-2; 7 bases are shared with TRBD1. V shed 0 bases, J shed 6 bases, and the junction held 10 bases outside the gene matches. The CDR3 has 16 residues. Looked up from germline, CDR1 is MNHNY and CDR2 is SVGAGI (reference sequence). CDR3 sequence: CASSYSVRDSSNGYTF. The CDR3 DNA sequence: TGTGCCAGCAGTTACTCGGTACGGGACAGTTCGAATGGCTACACCTTC.

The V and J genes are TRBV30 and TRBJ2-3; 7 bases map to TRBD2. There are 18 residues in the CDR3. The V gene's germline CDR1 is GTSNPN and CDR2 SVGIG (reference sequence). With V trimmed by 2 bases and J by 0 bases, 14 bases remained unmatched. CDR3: CAWSLGASGDLSTDTQYF. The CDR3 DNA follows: TGTGCCTGGAGTCTCGGGGCTAGCGGAGACCTTAGCACAGATACGCAGTATTTT. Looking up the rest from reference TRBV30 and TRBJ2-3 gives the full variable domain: SQTIHQWPATLVQPVGSPLSLECTVEGTSNPNLYWYRQAAGRGLQLLFYSVGIGQISSEVPQNLSASRPQDRQFILSSKKLLLSDSGFYLCAWSLGASGDLSTDTQYFGPGTRLTVL.

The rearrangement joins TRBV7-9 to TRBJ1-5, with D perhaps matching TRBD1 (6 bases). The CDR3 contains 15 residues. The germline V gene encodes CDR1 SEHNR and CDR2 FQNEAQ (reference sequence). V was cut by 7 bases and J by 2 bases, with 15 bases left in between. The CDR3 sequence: CASNLTGVGNQPQHF. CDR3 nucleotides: TGTGCCAGCAACCTGACAGGCGTGGGCAATCAGCCCCAGCATTTT. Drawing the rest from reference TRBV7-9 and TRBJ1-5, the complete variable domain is DTGVSQNPRHKITKRGQNVTFRCDPISEHNRLYWYRQTLGQGPEFLTYFQNEAQLEKSRLLSDRFSAERPKGSFSTLEIQRTEQGDSAMYLCASNLTGVGNQPQHFGDGTRLSIL.

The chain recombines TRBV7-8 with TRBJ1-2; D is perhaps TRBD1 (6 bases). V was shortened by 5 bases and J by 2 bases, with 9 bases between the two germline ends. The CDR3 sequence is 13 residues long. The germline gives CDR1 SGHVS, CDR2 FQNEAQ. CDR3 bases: TGTGCCAGCAGCACCGGACAGAACTATGGCTACACCTTC. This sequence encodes CASSTGQNYGYTF.

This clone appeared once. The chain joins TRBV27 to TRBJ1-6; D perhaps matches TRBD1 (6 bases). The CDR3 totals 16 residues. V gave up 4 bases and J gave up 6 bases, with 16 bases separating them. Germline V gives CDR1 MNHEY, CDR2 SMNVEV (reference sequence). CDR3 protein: CASSSLRTDFNSPLHF. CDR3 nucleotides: TGTGCCAGCAGTTCCCTTCGGACAGATTTTAATTCACCCCTCCACTTT.

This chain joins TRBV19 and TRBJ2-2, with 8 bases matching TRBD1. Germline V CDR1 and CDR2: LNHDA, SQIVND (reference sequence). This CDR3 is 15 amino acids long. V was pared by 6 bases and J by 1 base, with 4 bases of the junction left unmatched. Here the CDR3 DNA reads TGTGCCAGTAGGGTCGGGACAGGGAACACCGGGGAGCTGTTTTTT. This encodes CASRVGTGNTGELFF.

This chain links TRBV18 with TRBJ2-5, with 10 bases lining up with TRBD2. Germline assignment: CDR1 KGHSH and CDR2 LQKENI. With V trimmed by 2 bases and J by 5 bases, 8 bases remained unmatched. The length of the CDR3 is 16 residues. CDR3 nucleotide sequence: TGTGCCAGCTCACCAAGTCCAGCGGGGGGGCAGGAGACCCAGTACTTC. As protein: CASSPSPAGGQETQYF.

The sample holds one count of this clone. CDR3 bases: TGTGCCAGCAGCCCGCCAGGGGCCTTGGGGAACACTGAAGCTTTCTTT. This gives the protein CASSPPGALGNTEAFF. The chain carries TRBV5-4 and TRBJ1-1; maybe TRBD1 (6 bases). V lost 4 bases, J lost 1 base, and 17 bases lay in between. This CDR3 spans 16 amino acids. Germline V gene lookup returns CDR1 SGHNT and CDR2 YYREEE (reference sequence). Combining the CDR3 with reference TRBV5-4 and TRBJ1-1 gives the whole variable domain ETGVTQSPTHLIKTRGQQVTLRCSSQSGHNTVSWYQQALGQGPQFIFQYYREEENGRGNFPPRFSGLQFPNYSSELNVNALELDDSALYLCASSPPGALGNTEAFFGQGTRLTVV.

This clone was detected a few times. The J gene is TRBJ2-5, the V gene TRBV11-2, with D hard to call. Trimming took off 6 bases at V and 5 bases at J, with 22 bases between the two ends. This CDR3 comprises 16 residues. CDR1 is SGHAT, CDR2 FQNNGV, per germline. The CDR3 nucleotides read TGTGCCAGCAGTTCCGCCCCTCGGCAGCCATGGGAGACCCAGTACTTC. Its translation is CASSSAPRQPWETQYF.

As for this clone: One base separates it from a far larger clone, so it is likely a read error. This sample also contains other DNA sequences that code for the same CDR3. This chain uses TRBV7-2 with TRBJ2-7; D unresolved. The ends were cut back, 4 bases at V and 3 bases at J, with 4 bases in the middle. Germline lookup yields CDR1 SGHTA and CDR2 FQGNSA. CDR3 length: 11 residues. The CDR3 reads CASSYRYEQYF. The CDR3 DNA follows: TGTGCCAGCAGCTACCGCTACGAGCAGTACTTC.